Following are 24 T cell receptor beta chains from one sample sequenced in a study of CD8+ T cells in alopecia areata. Treatment reported: oral pan-JAK inhibitor, 5-10 mg twice daily. Reverse transcription of extracted RNA yielded cDNA, which provided the sequencing template. The protocol was immunoSEQ multiplex PCR, while the TCRdb copy is restricted to in-frame clones and leaves out a portion. The table includes 200,000 to 250,000 clones, 64% detected once. This specimen consisted of CD4+ T cells sorted from blood, obtained at week 4, from a patient treated with tofacitinib. The receptors originated from a human donor with alopecia areata.

This clone came up a few times. V and J are TRBV2 and TRBJ2-5; D might be TRBD2 (6 bases). From germline, CDR1 is SNHLY and CDR2 FYNNEI. V dropped 6 bases and J dropped 5 bases, with 13 bases sitting between them. CDR3 length equals 13 residues. CDR3 amino acids: CASRSAGLETQYF. Written as DNA, the CDR3 is TGTGCCAGCAGGTCCGCGGGGTTGGAGACCCAGTACTTC. The whole variable domain, remainder taken from reference TRBV2 and TRBJ2-5, is EPEVTQTPSHQVTQMGQEVILRCVPISNHLYFYWYRQILGQKVEFLVSFYNNEISEKSEIFDDQFSVERPDGSNFTLKIRSTKLEDSAMYFCASRSAGLETQYFGPGTRLLVL.

This clone was picked up a small number of times. The chain links TRBV10-2 to TRBJ2-1, with D possibly matching TRBD1 (7 bases). The germline V gene has CDR1 WSHSY and CDR2 SAAADI. Trimming stripped 10 bases from V and 4 bases from J, with 17 bases between. The CDR3 runs 14 residues. CDR3 in amino acids: CATGGLIEYNEQFF. The DNA of the CDR3 is TGCGCCACAGGGGGGCTTATAGAGTACAATGAGCAGTTCTTC.

The rearrangement links TRBV5-1 to TRBJ1-6; TRBD1 is a possible D gene (5 bases). From germline, CDR1 is SGHRS and CDR2 YFSETQ. The length of the CDR3 is 14 residues. V shed 1 base and J shed 7 bases, with 9 bases lying between them. The CDR3 coding sequence is TGCGCCAGCAGCTTGCAGGGTTCCAATTCACCCCTCCACTTT. Its translation is CASSLQGSNSPLHF.

The chain uses TRBV7-8 and TRBJ2-2, with D unresolved. Germline lookup yields CDR1 SGHVS and CDR2 FQNEAQ. The V and J ends lost 2 bases and 7 bases respectively, with 14 bases between them. The CDR3 has 15 amino acids. Here the CDR3 DNA reads TGTGCCAGCAGCTTATCGGATCAAAGAGGCGGGGAGCTGTTTTTT. Amino acid sequence: CASSLSDQRGGELFF.

The chain uses TRBV28 and TRBJ1-2; D call uncertain. The V end was cut by 6 bases, the J end by 5 bases, with 10 bases between. This CDR3 has 12 residues. The germline gives CDR1 MDHEN, CDR2 SYDVKM. The CDR3 protein is CASSQTVYGYTF. As DNA, the CDR3 is TGTGCCAGCAGCCAGACGGTATATGGCTACACCTTC.

CDR3 coding DNA: TGTGCCACCAGCAGAGATATCGGTGAGCAGTTCTTC. As protein: CATSRDIGEQFF. J is TRBJ2-1 and V is TRBV15; no clear D. The germline V and J ends were trimmed by 0 bases and 9 bases, with 6 bases remaining between them. Germline-derived CDR1 and CDR2 are LNHNV and YYDKDF (reference sequence). This CDR3 is built from 12 residues.

The V gene is TRBV9, the J gene TRBJ2-3; TRBD1 matches 7 bases. This CDR3 is built from 14 residues. V shed 0 bases and J 5 bases; nucleotides not matched to a gene: 3. Germline values: CDR1 SGDLS, CDR2 YYNGEE. The CDR3 is CASSVAPGGDTQYF. The CDR3 nucleotides are TGTGCCAGCAGCGTAGCCCCAGGGGGAGATACGCAGTATTTT.

The chain has TRBV30 and TRBJ1-6; D gene ambiguous. V dropped 1 base and J dropped 9 bases, with 13 bases sitting between them. This CDR3 is built from 14 residues. The V gene's germline CDR1 is GTSNPN and CDR2 SVGIG (reference sequence). Written as DNA, the CDR3 is TGTGCCTGGAGTGAAGGGATCTTCTCTTCACCCCTCCACTTT. This gives the protein CAWSEGIFSSPLHF.

The chain employs TRBV5-1 and TRBJ2-3, with D perhaps TRBD2 (6 bases). The CDR3 spans 14 residues. CDR1 is SGHRS and CDR2 is YFSETQ in the germline V gene. V lost 4 bases and J lost 4, with 13 bases in between. The CDR3 DNA reads as TGCGCCAGCAGCCTGGACTACTTCCCAGATACGCAGTATTTT. This encodes CASSLDYFPDTQYF.

The chain employs TRBV7-2 and TRBJ1-6, with D unclear. Germline assignment: CDR1 SGHTA and CDR2 FQGNSA. The CDR3 is made up of 12 amino acids. V was pared by 3 bases and J by 10 bases, with 7 bases between. CDR3 residues: CASSFPRSPLHF. For the CDR3, the DNA is TGTGCCAGCAGCTTCCCTCGCTCACCCCTCCACTTT.

In this sample, this clone turned up a few times. The CDR3 loop is CASGTGISPLHF. The CDR3 region has the DNA TGTGCCAGCGGGACGGGGATTTCACCCCTCCACTTT. The rearrangement joins TRBV2 to TRBJ1-6; a possible D gene is TRBD1 (5 bases). CDR1 and CDR2 (germline): SNHLY, FYNNEI. The CDR3 loop spans 12 amino acids. V lost 8 bases and J lost 9, with 11 bases in between.

The V and J genes are TRBV5-6 and TRBJ2-5; D may be TRBD1 or TRBD2 (5 bases each). The length of the CDR3 is 12 residues. CDR1 SGHDT and CDR2 YYEEEE come from the germline V gene. V was clipped by 3 bases and J by 3 bases, with 6 bases between them. CDR3 DNA sequence: TGTGCCAGCAGCTGGGGGAAAGAGACCCAGTACTTC. The encoded protein is CASSWGKETQYF.

V is TRBV2 and J is TRBJ2-3; no firm D call. Between the trimmed V and J ends, which lost 7 bases and 4 bases, there was a span of 6 bases. The CDR3 loop spans 11 amino acids. CDR1 SNHLY and CDR2 FYNNEI come from the germline V gene. The CDR3 nucleotides are TGTGCCAGCATCGGGTCAGATACGCAGTATTTT. Amino acids: CASIGSDTQYF. The full variable domain, rest sourced from reference TRBV2 and TRBJ2-3, is EPEVTQTPSHQVTQMGQEVILRCVPISNHLYFYWYRQILGQKVEFLVSFYNNEISEKSEIFDDQFSVERPDGSNFTLKIRSTKLEDSAMYFCASIGSDTQYFGPGTRLTVL.

This clone showed up just once. The V and J genes are TRBV5-6 and TRBJ1-1, with TRBD1 matching 7 bases. After removal of 4 bases from V and 10 bases from J, the junction contained 4 bases not matched to a gene. Germline V gives CDR1 SGHDT, CDR2 YYEEEE. CDR3 size: 11 residues. The CDR3 DNA reads TGTGCCAGCAGCCTTCAGGGGGTAGCTTTCTTT. As protein: CASSLQGVAFF.

This sequence joins TRBV6-5 and TRBJ1-2; D perhaps matches TRBD1 (6 bases). The germline V gene encodes CDR1 MNHEY and CDR2 SVGAGI. Trimming stripped 5 bases from V and 4 bases from J, with 14 bases between. The CDR3 spans 14 residues. The CDR3 nucleotides read TGTGCCAGCAGTACCCAGGGGATGGGCTATGGCTACACCTTC. It specifies CASSTQGMGYGYTF.

The rearrangement joins TRBV7-2 to TRBJ2-7; tentatively, D is TRBD1 (6 bases). The germline V gene has CDR1 SGHTA and CDR2 FQGNSA. The CDR3 runs 16 residues. V lost 0 bases, J lost 0 bases, and 12 bases lay in between. The CDR3: CASSLAQGQPSYEQYF. The CDR3 DNA follows: TGTGCCAGCAGCTTAGCGCAAGGACAGCCCTCCTACGAGCAGTACTTC.

The chain recombines TRBV5-6 with TRBJ2-2; no clear D. Germline V lookup: CDR1 SGHDT, CDR2 YYEEEE. Trimming stripped 2 bases from V and 6 bases from J, with 5 bases between. The CDR3 runs 12 residues. CDR3 sequence reads: CASSLTPGELFF. CDR3 in DNA: TGTGCCAGCAGCTTAACTCCCGGGGAGCTGTTTTTT.

This chain links TRBV30 with TRBJ1-1; TRBD1 is a possible D gene (5 bases). Germline V CDR1 and CDR2: GTSNPN, SVGIG (reference sequence). The CDR3 contains 12 residues. With 2 bases removed from V and 7 bases from J, the gap between germline ends came to 11 bases. Here the CDR3 reads CAWSRGSREAFF. CDR3 sequence (DNA): TGTGCCTGGAGTCGGGGCAGCCGTGAAGCTTTCTTT.

This clone was seen more than once but under ten times. CDR3 protein: CASSEAWDRTTYEQYF. The CDR3 nucleotides read TGTGCCAGCAGTGAGGCCTGGGACAGAACAACCTACGAGCAGTACTTC. V is TRBV25-1 and J is TRBJ2-7; 7 bases line up with TRBD1. V trimming: 3 bases; J trimming: 2 bases; junction bases outside the gene matches: 10. Per germline, CDR1 MGHDK and CDR2 SYGVNS. This CDR3 contains 16 residues.

The V gene is TRBV4-3, the J gene TRBJ2-3, with D tentatively TRBD2 (6 bases). In germline, CDR1 is LGHNA, CDR2 YSLEER. CDR3 length: 14 residues. V dropped 0 bases and J dropped 10 bases, with 14 bases sitting between them. The DNA of the CDR3 is TGCGCCAGCAGCCAAGAAGGTGTGCGGGATCCGCAGTATTTT. Amino acids: CASSQEGVRDPQYF.

The rearrangement joins TRBV5-1 to TRBJ1-2, with a possible D match to TRBD1 (5 bases). V was cut by 7 bases and J by 8 bases, with 21 bases left in between. The germline gives CDR1 SGHRS, CDR2 YFSETQ. CDR3 length: 14 amino acids. Here the CDR3 DNA reads TGCGCCAGCGCTCCGGGGGGTATACTATCCGGCTACACCTTC. Protein sequence: CASAPGGILSGYTF.

This clone was picked up a small number of times. The junction does not match germline at one end; this may be a read error. The V call is TRBV5-1, the J call TRBJ2-3, with 11 positions matching TRBD2. The CDR3 has 13 amino acids. CDR1 SGHRS and CDR2 YFSETQ come from the germline V gene. CDR3 DNA sequence: TGCGCCAGCAGCTCGGGACTAGCGGAGATATCGGATTTT. Translated: CASSSGLAEISDF.

V is TRBV7-8 and J is TRBJ1-3; no definite D call. CDR1 is SGHVS, CDR2 FQNEAQ, per germline. This CDR3 comprises 12 residues. V was trimmed by 2 bases and J by 4 bases, leaving 3 bases between them. The CDR3 DNA follows: TGTGCCAGCAGCTTAAGGGGAAACACCATATATTTT. It yields the protein CASSLRGNTIYF.

The J gene is TRBJ2-2, the V gene TRBV5-1; possible D gene TRBD2, 5 bases. The CDR3 covers 14 residues. The ends were cut back, 6 bases at V and 1 base at J, with 10 bases in the middle. Germline values: CDR1 SGHRS, CDR2 YFSETQ. The CDR3 DNA reads as TGCGCCAGCACTAGGACTCAGAACACCGGGGAGCTGTTTTTT. Protein product: CASTRTQNTGELFF.